Each of the 24 T cell receptor beta chains below was sequenced from the same sample in a study of blood T cell repertoires in COVID-19. Clones were read by immunoSEQ multiplex PCR, and TCRdb kept only the in-frame ones, dropping some. The table lists around 300,000 clones, approximately 82% of them singletons, with around 3% in the top ten. Sequencing input: peripheral blood. These receptors all stem from a man aged 25-45 years with active or convalescent COVID-19.

The V gene is TRBV5-4, the J gene TRBJ1-2; TRBD1 aligns across 8 bases. CDR1 and CDR2 from the germline V gene are SGHNT and YYREEE (reference sequence). This CDR3 contains 16 residues. Trimming removed 0 bases from V and 4 bases from J; junction bases left unmatched: 8. Written as DNA, the CDR3 is TGTGCCAGCAGCTTGGCGACAGGGGTAGGAATCTATGGCTACACCTTC. Translated: CASSLATGVGIYGYTF.

This chain joins TRBV7-2 and TRBJ2-7, with 8 bases matching TRBD1. Germline-derived CDR1 and CDR2 are SGHTA and FQGNSA. This CDR3 is 15 amino acids long. V trimming: 5 bases; J trimming: 3 bases; junction bases outside the gene matches: 9. In nucleotides, the CDR3 is TGTGCCAGCAGCACACTCAGGGGGCGCATCTACGAGCAGTACTTC. Residues: CASSTLRGRIYEQYF.

The rearrangement joins TRBV5-6 to TRBJ2-3; 8 bases agree with TRBD1. J lost 3 bases, V lost 2 bases, and 2 bases had no gene match. Germline loops: CDR1 SGHDT, CDR2 YYEEEE. This CDR3 contains 14 residues. This chain's CDR3 is CASSFDRGTDTQYF. CDR3 DNA sequence: TGTGCCAGCAGCTTTGACAGGGGAACAGATACGCAGTATTTT.

The chain carries TRBV5-6 and TRBJ1-1; D is perhaps TRBD1 (5 bases). CDR1 is SGHDT, CDR2 YYEEEE, per germline. Trimming left V 0 bases short and J 11 bases short, with 20 bases between. The CDR3 extends over 15 amino acids. CDR3 protein: CASSLVPGGSGFAFF. The CDR3 coding sequence is TGTGCCAGCAGCTTGGTGCCGGGGGGGTCAGGGTTCGCTTTCTTT. The full variable domain, with the rest looked up from reference TRBV5-6 and TRBJ1-1, is DAGVTQSPTHLIKTRGQQVTLRCSPKSGHDTVSWYQQALGQGPQFIFQYYEEEERQRGNFPDRFSGHQFPNYSSELNVNALLLGDSALYLCASSLVPGGSGFAFFGQGTRLTVV.

The rearrangement links TRBV6-6 to TRBJ2-2; D gene unclear. The CDR3 extends over 14 amino acids. Trimming pared 0 bases from V and 3 bases from J, leaving 5 bases between. The V gene's germline CDR1 is MNHNY and CDR2 SVGAGI (reference sequence). This chain's CDR3 is CASSYSSDTGELFF. CDR3 nucleotide sequence: TGTGCCAGCAGTTACTCGTCGGACACCGGGGAGCTGTTTTTT.

This chain connects TRBV3-1 (or the pseudogene TRBV3-2) to TRBJ2-7, with 7 bases lining up with TRBD1. The CDR3 is 15 amino acids. Germline lookup yields CDR1 LGHDT and CDR2 YNNKEL (reference sequence). Trimming cost V 5 bases and J 4 bases; bases outside gene matches: 11. CDR3 nucleotide sequence: TGTGCCAGCAGCTTTACGTCGGACAGGAAATACGAGCAGTACTTC. Its translation is CASSFTSDRKYEQYF.

The CDR3 DNA reads as TGTGCCAGCACCTCAGGGGGCGAGCAGTACTTC. It translates to CASTSGGEQYF. The chain recombines TRBV28 with TRBJ2-7; 7 positions match TRBD1. The V gene end was trimmed by 7 bases and the J gene end by 6 bases; junction bases not matched to a gene: 3. The germline gives CDR1 MDHEN, CDR2 SYDVKM. The CDR3 totals 11 residues.

The chain carries TRBV7-2 and TRBJ1-4; 7 positions match TRBD1. Germline V gene lookup returns CDR1 SGHTA and CDR2 FQGNSA. This CDR3 is built from 14 residues. Trimming at V came to 1 base and at J to 10 bases, leaving 6 bases not matched to a gene. CDR3 bases: TGTGCCAGCAGCTTAGTAGACAGGGATGGAAAACTGTTTTTT. Encoded protein: CASSLVDRDGKLFF.

The chain employs TRBV7-3 and TRBJ2-2; D might be TRBD1 (6 bases). The germline V gene encodes CDR1 SGHTA and CDR2 FQGTGA. Deletions cut 1 base from V and 5 bases from J, with 14 bases between. The length of the CDR3 is 16 residues. CDR3 residues: CASSLSAGTGTGELFF. The CDR3 DNA is TGTGCCAGCAGCTTAAGCGCAGGAACAGGGACCGGGGAGCTGTTTTTT. The full variable domain, in which reference TRBV7-3 and TRBJ2-2 provide the parts outside the CDR3, is GAGVSQTPSNKVTEKGKYVELRCDPISGHTALYWYRQSLGQGPEFLIYFQGTGAADDSGLPNDRFFAVRPEGSVSTLKIQRTERGDSAVYLCASSLSAGTGTGELFFGEGSRLTVL.

This clone was counted a single time. The rearrangement joins TRBV25-1 to TRBJ2-7, with D perhaps matching TRBD2 (5 bases). V shed 4 bases and J shed 6 bases, with 19 bases lying between them. The CDR3 covers 15 residues. CDR1 is MGHDK and CDR2 is SYGVNS in the germline V gene. CDR3 bases: TGTGCCAGCAGTGCGGGGTTCGGCCCGGCCGGCGAGCAGTACTTC. Encoded protein: CASSAGFGPAGEQYF.

V usage is TRBV27 and J usage is TRBJ1-3; D is undetermined. The CDR3 is made up of 14 amino acids. Trimming took off 4 bases at V and 3 bases at J, with 10 bases between the two ends. Germline V gives CDR1 MNHEY, CDR2 SMNVEV (reference sequence). The CDR3 loop reads CASSSGRSGNTIYF. DNA of the CDR3: TGTGCCAGCAGTTCCGGTAGAAGTGGAAACACCATATATTTT.

This chain connects TRBV7-9 to TRBJ1-5; 7 bases align to TRBD1. The CDR3 runs to 16 residues. Germline V gene lookup returns CDR1 SEHNR and CDR2 FQNEAQ (reference sequence). J was trimmed by 9 bases and V by 5 bases; bases with no gene match: 16. CDR3: CASSPDRDSDRWPQHF. The CDR3 region has the DNA TGTGCCAGCAGCCCCGACAGGGACAGTGACCGATGGCCCCAGCATTTT.

The chain uses TRBV5-1 and TRBJ2-6, with D maybe TRBD1 (5 bases). V was pared by 1 base and J by 0 bases, with 11 bases between. Per the germline V gene, CDR1 is SGHRS and CDR2 is YFSETQ. The CDR3 runs 17 residues. The CDR3 loop is CASSLMGPFSGANVLTF. CDR3 nucleotides: TGCGCCAGCAGCTTGATGGGGCCGTTCTCTGGGGCCAACGTCCTGACTTTC.

The chain joins TRBV5-6 to TRBJ2-7; D perhaps matches TRBD2 (6 bases). This CDR3 is 14 amino acids long. Trimming left V 0 bases short and J 2 bases short, with 9 bases between. Germline V gene data show CDR1 as SGHDT and CDR2 as YYEEEE. The CDR3 DNA is TGTGCCAGCAGCTTGGAGGGGAGGCCCTACGAGCAGTACTTC. Protein sequence: CASSLEGRPYEQYF.

The chain links TRBV12-3 or TRBV12-4 to TRBJ1-4; 7 nucleotides agree with TRBD1. This CDR3 has 13 amino acids. V was pared by 1 base and J by 12 bases, with 5 bases of the junction left unmatched. The CDR3 spells CASSLGTGVELFF. The CDR3 DNA reads TGTGCCAGCAGTTTAGGAACAGGGGTAGAACTGTTTTTT.

The chain joins TRBV7-8 to TRBJ2-7, with D possibly being TRBD2 (7 bases). Germline CDR1 SGHVS, CDR2 FQNEAQ. The ends were cut back, 5 bases at V and 2 bases at J, with 19 bases in the middle. This CDR3 comprises 16 residues. The CDR3: CASSRGGGGWAYEQYF. CDR3 bases: TGTGCCAGCAGCCGAGGGGGGGGAGGCTGGGCCTACGAGCAGTACTTC.

This clone turned up a few times. The CDR3 DNA reads TGTGCCAGCAGACCGGGACTCATCACCGGGGAGCTGTTTTTT. Translating gives CASRPGLITGELFF. The rearrangement links TRBV2 to TRBJ2-2, with a possible D match to TRBD2 (6 bases). CDR1 and CDR2 (germline): SNHLY, FYNNEI. This CDR3 contains 14 residues. V was cut by 6 bases and J by 4 bases, with 12 bases left in between.

V is TRBV19 and J is TRBJ1-5; D is perhaps TRBD1 (6 bases). The V gene's germline CDR1 is LNHDA and CDR2 SQIVND (reference sequence). This CDR3 contains 19 residues. Trimming stripped 0 bases from V and 3 bases from J, with 21 bases between. In DNA, the CDR3 is TGTGCCAGTAGTATAGAGAGACAGGTTTTACACGCCAACAATCAGCCCCAGCATTTT. Amino acids: CASSIERQVLHANNQPQHF.

This chain links TRBV6-4 with TRBJ1-2, with 8 bases matching TRBD1. The CDR3 contains 16 residues. The germline CDR1 and CDR2 sequences are MRHNA and SNTAGT. The J segment lost 1 base and the V segment lost 7 bases, leaving 11 bases of the junction unmatched. CDR3 sequence (DNA): TGTGCCAGCACGAACCTTGGGACAGGCTTTAACTATGGCTACACCTTC. As protein: CASTNLGTGFNYGYTF.

The V gene is TRBV7-3, the J gene TRBJ1-1, with D possibly being TRBD1 (5 bases). The germline V and J ends were trimmed by 4 bases and 4 bases, with 10 bases remaining between them. The CDR3 has 13 amino acids. CDR1 and CDR2 from the germline V gene are SGHTA and FQGTGA. CDR3 sequence (DNA): TGTGCCAGCAGCTCCGGAAGGGGCACTGAAGCTTTCTTT. Its protein is CASSSGRGTEAFF.

The rearrangement links TRBV4-1 to TRBJ1-1; D is ambiguous. The CDR3 is 17 residues long. V was cut by 1 base and J by 5 bases, with 20 bases left in between. Germline values: CDR1 MGHRA, CDR2 YSYEKL. The CDR3 DNA sequence: TGCGCCAGCAGCCAAGTGGTCGCCGGAAAAGGGAGGACTGAAGCTTTCTTT. It translates to CASSQVVAGKGRTEAFF.

The CDR3 loop is CASSQRLSMTSGGQETQYF. The CDR3 nucleotides are TGTGCCAGCAGCCAGAGACTGAGTATGACTAGCGGGGGCCAAGAGACCCAGTACTTC. J is TRBJ2-5 and V is TRBV4-2; 12 positions match TRBD2. The CDR3 has 19 residues. Germline CDR1 LGHNA, CDR2 YNFKEQ. V was pared by 3 bases and J by 1 base, with 12 bases of the junction left unmatched.

The sample holds one count of this clone. The rearrangement links TRBV7-2 to TRBJ2-1; 8 bases fit TRBD2. The CDR3 loop spans 16 amino acids. The junction had 12 bases not matched to a gene; V was cut back by 3 bases and J by 8 bases. Germline CDR1 is SGHTA and CDR2 is FQGNSA. In nucleotides, the CDR3 is TGTGCCAGCAGCTTCGATGGGACTAGTAGTACCGATGAGCAGTTCTTC. Protein sequence: CASSFDGTSSTDEQFF.

The rearrangement links TRBV5-8 to TRBJ1-4; 8 bases line up with TRBD1. This CDR3 has 15 residues. CDR1 SGHTS and CDR2 YDEGEE come from the germline V gene. V trimming: 4 bases; J trimming: 4 bases; junction bases outside the gene matches: 6. The CDR3 nucleotides read TGTGCCAGCAGCCCCCGGGACAGGCTTAATGAAAAACTGTTTTTT. This codes for CASSPRDRLNEKLFF.